These 30 T cell receptor beta chains originate from one sample sequenced in a study of breast tumors, draining lymph nodes, adjacent tissues. TCRdb reprocessed the multiplex PCR reads with MiXCR, giving one entry per CDR3 protein. The repertoire holds about 15,000 distinct CDR3 sequences, with about half as singletons. Sequences were obtained from tumor-adjacent breast tissue. These receptors were taken from a female donor with breast cancer. Some clones in this sample may be carry-over from other donors' samples.

This clonotype is deemed medium-sized. The chain employs TRBV29-1 and TRBJ2-7; 9 bases agree with TRBD1. V trimming: 0 bases; J trimming: 3 bases; junction bases outside the gene matches: 9. This CDR3 is 16 amino acids long. Germline V gene data show CDR1 as SQVTM and CDR2 as ANQGSEA. CDR3 residues: CSVEDLNRGPFYEQYF. CDR3 DNA sequence: TGCAGCGTTGAAGATCTCAACAGGGGGCCGTTCTACGAGCAGTACTTC.

The chain links TRBV7-9 to TRBJ2-3; possible D gene TRBD1, 5 bases. The V end lost 6 bases, the J end lost 4 bases, and 11 bases lay between the germline ends. Germline V CDR1 and CDR2: SEHNR, FQNEAQ (reference sequence). This CDR3 has 13 residues. CDR3 DNA: TGTGCCAGCAGTCAGGGCGTTGCAGATACGCAGTATTTT. It codes for CASSQGVADTQYF. Full variable domain (missing parts from reference TRBV7-9 and TRBJ2-3): DTGVSQNPRHKITKRGQNVTFRCDPISEHNRLYWYRQTLGQGPEFLTYFQNEAQLEKSRLLSDRFSAERPKGSFSTLEIQRTEQGDSAMYLCASSQGVADTQYFGPGTRLTVL.

The V and J genes are TRBV9 and TRBJ2-1; TRBD2 matches at 9 bases. CDR1 SGDLS and CDR2 YYNGEE come from the germline V gene. The V gene end was trimmed by 2 bases and the J gene end by 6 bases; junction bases not matched to a gene: 6. This CDR3 is built from 15 residues. The CDR3 here is CASSVSGRTGNEQFF. As DNA, the CDR3 is TGTGCCAGCAGCGTCAGCGGGAGGACCGGCAATGAGCAGTTCTTC.

On this clonotype itself: Germline is not matched at one junction end, which may reflect a read error. The chain carries TRBV5-1 and TRBJ2-1; 7 bases align to TRBD1. The CDR3 runs 13 residues. The germline CDR1 and CDR2 sequences are SGHRS and YFSETQ. CDR3 amino acids: CASSLGQGDDQFF. CDR3 DNA sequence: TGCGCCAGCAGCTTGGGCCAGGGGGATGACCAGTTCTTC.

The V call is TRBV12-3 or TRBV12-4, the J call TRBJ2-2; D perhaps matches TRBD2 (6 bases). This CDR3 spans 14 amino acids. The V end was cut by 2 bases, the J end by 10 bases, with 14 bases between. CDR3 residues: CASSLLREVSELFF. Here the CDR3 DNA reads TGTGCCAGCAGTTTATTGAGGGAGGTTTCGGAGCTGTTTTTT.

This clonotype was seen ten or more times. The CDR3 nucleotides are TGTGCCAGCAGCTGGGGCAGTGTCACAGATACGCAGTATTTT. It encodes CASSWGSVTDTQYF. The V and J genes are TRBV12-3 or TRBV12-4 and TRBJ2-3; perhaps TRBD1 as D (5 bases). Trimming stripped 6 bases from V and 2 bases from J, with 12 bases between. The CDR3 is made up of 14 amino acids.

This clonotype is medium-sized. The genes are TRBV24-1 and TRBJ1-2; 10 nucleotides match TRBD1. CDR3 size: 13 residues. Germline V gene sequence: CDR1 KGHDR, CDR2 SFDVKD. Unmatched junction bases numbered 2, after V lost 4 bases and J lost 7 bases. CDR3 protein: CATSEGQGTGYTF. The CDR3 coding sequence is TGTGCCACCAGTGAGGGACAGGGGACTGGCTACACCTTC.

The genes are TRBV2 and TRBJ2-7, with D uncertain. The CDR3 totals 10 residues. Germline V gene lookup returns CDR1 SNHLY and CDR2 FYNNEI. Trimming shortened V by 3 bases and J by 3 bases, and 0 bases separated the two germline ends. CDR3 DNA: TGTGCCAGCAGTGACTACGAGCAGTACTTC. Translating gives CASSDYEQYF.

This clonotype qualifies as medium-sized (0.01 to 0.1%). The chain carries TRBV4-3 and TRBJ1-2; D is ambiguous. Trimming took off 1 base at V and 0 bases at J, with 9 bases between the two ends. This CDR3 contains 15 residues. From germline, CDR1 is LGHNA and CDR2 YSLEER. The CDR3 loop is CASSQGRRSNYGYTF. The CDR3 nucleotides read TGCGCCAGCAGCCAAGGCCGTCGATCTAACTATGGCTACACCTTC.

This clonotype appeared many times. V gene TRBV7-9 combines with J gene TRBJ1-5; TRBD1 might be the D (6 bases). Between the trimmed V and J ends, which lost 1 base and 6 bases, there was a span of 16 bases. The germline V gene encodes CDR1 SEHNR and CDR2 FQNEAQ (reference sequence). The CDR3 has 16 amino acids. The CDR3 nucleotides are TGTGCCAGCAGCTTAGGAGAGGGGGGGGCAGGTCAGCCCCAGCATTTT. It yields the protein CASSLGEGGAGQPQHF. The full variable domain, with the rest looked up from reference TRBV7-9 and TRBJ1-5, is DTGVSQNPRHKITKRGQNVTFRCDPISEHNRLYWYRQTLGQGPEFLTYFQNEAQLEKSRLLSDRFSAERPKGSFSTLEIQRTEQGDSAMYLCASSLGEGGAGQPQHFGDGTRLSIL.

This clonotype qualifies as medium-sized. The CDR3 coding sequence is TGTGCCAGTAGTATCGGGGGCTCCCCCCTCCACTTT. This gives the protein CASSIGGSPLHF. The rearrangement uses TRBV19 and TRBJ1-6; tentative D call: TRBD1 (6 bases). The CDR3 has 12 amino acids. V lost 3 bases and J lost 13, with 10 bases in between. Germline CDR1 is LNHDA and CDR2 is SQIVND (reference sequence).

The rearrangement joins TRBV5-5 to TRBJ2-5; the D gene is possibly TRBD1 (6 bases). Germline values: CDR1 SGHKS, CDR2 YYEKEE (reference sequence). The CDR3 spans 14 residues. V lost 7 bases, J lost 2 bases, and 15 bases lay in between. As DNA, the CDR3 is TGTGCCAGCCTGATGGGGGCGCCGCAAGAGACCCAGTACTTC. Protein: CASLMGAPQETQYF.

V is TRBV19 and J is TRBJ2-7, with D uncertain. The germline V gene encodes CDR1 LNHDA and CDR2 SQIVND (reference sequence). The CDR3 contains 13 residues. Trimming pared 1 base from V and 7 bases from J, leaving 11 bases between. The CDR3 DNA reads TGTGCCAGTAGTATAGCCCACTACAATGAGCAGTACGTC. Translating it yields CASSIAHYNEQYV.

This clonotype was seen repeatedly, ten times or more. The chain joins TRBV6-2 or TRBV6-3 to TRBJ2-3; D gene ambiguous. CDR1 is MNHEY, CDR2 SVGEGT, per germline. The CDR3 spans 11 residues. V was shortened by 5 bases and J by 5 bases, with 5 bases between the two germline ends. DNA of the CDR3: TGTGCCAGCAGTCGGGTAGATACGCAGTATTTT. Its protein is CASSRVDTQYF.

This clonotype was counted many times. In nucleotides, the CDR3 is TGTGCCAGCAGTTACTCGGCTAGCTCCTACGAGCAGTACTTC. Translation: CASSYSASSYEQYF. V and J are TRBV6-2 or TRBV6-3 and TRBJ2-7; D gene ambiguous. Trimming took off 0 bases at V and 0 bases at J, with 6 bases between the two ends. This CDR3 spans 14 amino acids. Germline CDR1 is MNHEY and CDR2 is SVGEGT.

Ten or more counts support this clonotype. V and J are TRBV29-1 and TRBJ1-1; a possible D gene is TRBD1 (5 bases). Trimming cost V 6 bases and J 0 bases, with 11 bases left between them. The CDR3 extends over 13 amino acids. Looked up from germline, CDR1 is SQVTM and CDR2 is ANQGSEA. This CDR3 is CSVLGDLNTEAFF. The CDR3 DNA follows: TGCAGCGTACTAGGGGATCTGAACACTGAAGCTTTCTTT.

There are many counts of this clonotype. This rearrangement joins TRBV5-5 to TRBJ1-5; D is ambiguous. The CDR3 runs to 13 residues. Germline CDR1 reads SGHKS; CDR2 reads YYEKEE (reference sequence). Trimming left V 1 base short and J 4 bases short, with 6 bases between. The CDR3 nucleotides are TGTGCCAGCAGCTTGACCGAAAATCAGCCCCAGCATTTT. Translation: CASSLTENQPQHF.

The chain uses TRBV6-6 and TRBJ2-3; 8 bases are shared with TRBD1. This CDR3 comprises 16 residues. Germline V gene sequence: CDR1 MNHNY, CDR2 SVGAGI (reference sequence). The V segment lost 2 bases and the J segment 0 bases; nucleotides outside the gene matches: 4. The CDR3 protein is CASSYHRDRSTDTQYF. For the CDR3, the DNA is TGTGCCAGCAGTTACCACCGGGACAGGAGCACAGATACGCAGTATTTT.

The rearrangement joins TRBV6-1 to TRBJ1-4, with D possibly matching TRBD1 (6 bases). Trimming left V 6 bases short and J 2 bases short, with 16 bases between. The germline V gene encodes CDR1 MNHNS and CDR2 SASEGT. This CDR3 has 16 amino acids. CDR3 bases: TGTGCCAGCAGACAGGGACTGAAGAAGACTAATGAAAAACTGTTTTTT. The encoded protein is CASRQGLKKTNEKLFF.

This sequence joins TRBV5-1 and TRBJ2-1; D ambiguous. The V end lost 2 bases, the J end lost 10 bases, and 16 bases lay between the germline ends. Germline CDR1 and CDR2: SGHRS and YFSETQ. This CDR3 comprises 14 residues. CDR3 region: CASSFVTGNTEQFF. In DNA, the CDR3 is TGCGCCAGCAGCTTCGTCACGGGTAACACCGAGCAGTTCTTC.

V is TRBV7-6 and J is TRBJ2-5; 11 positions match TRBD1. The J segment lost 3 bases and the V segment lost 4 bases, leaving 10 bases of the junction unmatched. The CDR3 runs 17 residues. CDR1 is SGHVS and CDR2 is FNYEAQ in the germline V gene. The CDR3 spells CASSSGQGAQWEETQYF. CDR3 DNA: TGTGCCAGCAGCTCCGGACAGGGGGCGCAATGGGAAGAGACCCAGTACTTC.

J is TRBJ1-2 and V is TRBV4-2, with D perhaps TRBD1 (6 bases). CDR3 size: 16 residues. Germline assignment: CDR1 LGHNA and CDR2 YNFKEQ. With 4 bases removed from V and 3 bases from J, the gap between germline ends came to 18 bases. CDR3 coding DNA: TGTGCCAGCAGCCCCCGCAGGGCGGGGGGCGACTATGGCTACACCTTC. Encoded protein: CASSPRRAGGDYGYTF.

On this clonotype itself: Compared with germline, one end of the junction differs, possibly owing to a read error. V is TRBV20-1 and J is TRBJ1-6; possible D gene TRBD1, 6 bases. The CDR3 length is 13 residues. Germline V CDR1 and CDR2: DFQATT, SNEGSKA (reference sequence). The CDR3 DNA is TGCAATGCTTCGGGGGGGCGGGGATCACCCCTCCACTTT. Protein sequence: CNASGGRGSPLHF.

In its sample, this clonotype is medium-sized. V usage is TRBV24-1 and J usage is TRBJ2-7, with D maybe TRBD1 (5 bases). Germline V gene data show CDR1 as KGHDR and CDR2 as SFDVKD. This CDR3 has 13 amino acids. The ends were cut back, 4 bases at V and 6 bases at J, with 12 bases in the middle. This CDR3 reads CATSERQGGEQYF. The CDR3 DNA reads TGTGCCACCAGTGAGCGGCAGGGTGGCGAGCAGTACTTC.

V is TRBV20-1 and J is TRBJ2-3; 9 nucleotides line up with TRBD1. The CDR3 is made up of 16 amino acids. Trimming removed 4 bases from V and 3 bases from J; junction bases left unmatched: 11. Germline V gene lookup returns CDR1 DFQATT and CDR2 SNEGSKA (reference sequence). CDR3 coding DNA: TGCAGTGCTAAGGGGATGACAGGGGGGAGTACAGATACGCAGTATTTT. Protein product: CSAKGMTGGSTDTQYF.

About this clonotype itself: Here the CDR3 omits its conserved ending phenylalanine or tryptophan, so a read error is the likely source. No DNA is shown, since the ends of the CDR3 on it are uncertain; the CDR3 is the one TCRdb lists. This sequence joins TRBV9 and TRBJ2-4. The CDR3 has 14 amino acids, counting both end residues. CDR1 and CDR2 (germline): SGDLS, YYNGEE. CDR3 sequence reads: CASSVDINKNIQSL.

This clonotype showed up many times. The rearrangement uses TRBV11-1 and TRBJ1-1, with D maybe TRBD1 (5 bases). In germline, CDR1 is SGHAT, CDR2 FQDESV (reference sequence). V was clipped by 2 bases and J by 1 base, with 11 bases between them. This CDR3 has 15 amino acids. CDR3 in DNA: TGTGCCAGCAGCTTAAGGGCAGGGAGGAACACTGAAGCTTTCTTT. It encodes CASSLRAGRNTEAFF.

In its sample, this clonotype ranks as medium-sized. The chain combines TRBV14 with TRBJ2-3, with TRBD1 as a possible D gene (6 bases). V was cut by 8 bases and J by 4 bases, with 13 bases left in between. CDR3 length equals 13 residues. Germline-derived CDR1 and CDR2 are SGHDN and FVKESK. The CDR3 DNA is TGTGCCAGCGGAAATAGGGGGTCAGATACGCAGTATTTT. Its protein product is CASGNRGSDTQYF.

This clonotype was seen at least ten times. The chain joins TRBV6-2 or TRBV6-3 to TRBJ1-5, with D hard to call. Deletions cut 2 bases from V and 3 bases from J, with 5 bases between. From germline, CDR1 is MNHEY and CDR2 SVGEGT. CDR3 size: 13 residues. The CDR3 region has the DNA TGTGCCAGCAGTTACAGGGACAATCAGCCCCAGCATTTT. Translation gives CASSYRDNQPQHF.

Notes on this clonotype: This may be a read error, as it is one base from a much larger clone. The chain recombines TRBV7-3 with TRBJ2-7; 8 bases line up with TRBD2. CDR3 length equals 13 residues. Germline loops: CDR1 SGHTA, CDR2 FQGTGA. In DNA form, the CDR3 reads TGTGCCAGCAACTTAGCGGGAACCTACGAGCAGTACTTC. Amino acid sequence: CASNLAGTYEQYF.